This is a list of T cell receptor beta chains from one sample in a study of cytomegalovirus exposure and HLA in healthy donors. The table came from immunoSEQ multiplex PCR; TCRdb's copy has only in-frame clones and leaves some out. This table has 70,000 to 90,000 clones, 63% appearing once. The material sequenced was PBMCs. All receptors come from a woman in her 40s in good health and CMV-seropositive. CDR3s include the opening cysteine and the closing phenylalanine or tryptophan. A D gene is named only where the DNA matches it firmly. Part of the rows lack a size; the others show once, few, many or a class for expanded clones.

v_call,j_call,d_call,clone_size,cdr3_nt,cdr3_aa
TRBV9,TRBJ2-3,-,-,TGTGCCAGCAGCGTACGGAGTGATACAGATACGCAGTATTTT,CASSVRSDTDTQYF
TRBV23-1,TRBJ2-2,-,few,TGCGCCAGCAGTCACCCTTACAGGGAGAGCACCGGGGAGCTGTTTTTT,CASSHPYRESTGELFF
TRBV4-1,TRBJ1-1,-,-,TGCGCCAGCAGCCAAAGGACAGCCATGAACACTGAAGCTTTCTTT,CASSQRTAMNTEAFF
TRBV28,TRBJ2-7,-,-,TGTGCCAGCAGCCCCGGACCCGTGGGGACAAGCTCCTACGAGCAGTACTTC,CASSPGPVGTSSYEQYF
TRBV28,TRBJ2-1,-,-,TGTGCCAGCAGTTTAAGAGCCGCTGGTAGCTCCTACAATGAGCAGTTCTTC,CASSLRAAGSSYNEQFF
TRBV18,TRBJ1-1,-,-,TGTGCCAGCTCACCCACCCACCTTACAGGGATGACTGAAGCTTTCTTT,CASSPTHLTGMTEAFF
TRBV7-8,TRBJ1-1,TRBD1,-,TGTGCCAGCAGCTTTTTACCATTTATGACAGGGCTGAACACTGAAGCTTTCTTT,CASSFLPFMTGLNTEAFF
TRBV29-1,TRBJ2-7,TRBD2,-,TGCAGCGCCGGGACTAGCGGGACCTACGAGCAGTACTTC,CSAGTSGTYEQYF
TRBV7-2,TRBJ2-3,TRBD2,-,TGTGCCAGCAGCTTTGGGGGAGGGTCCGATACGCAGTATTTT,CASSFGGGSDTQYF
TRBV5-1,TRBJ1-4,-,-,TGCGCCAGCAGCCCCGGAGGCGGTGTCGGGGGTGAAAAACTGTTTTTT,CASSPGGGVGGEKLFF
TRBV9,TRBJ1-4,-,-,TGTGCCAGCAGCGCCGCGGGTACCACTAATGAAAAACTGTTTTTT,CASSAAGTTNEKLFF
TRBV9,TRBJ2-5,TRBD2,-,TGTGCCAGCAGACGAGGGACTACCCAAGAGACCCAGTACTTC,CASRRGTTQETQYF
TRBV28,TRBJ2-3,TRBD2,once,TGTGCCAGCAGTGGTCGGGAGGGCCTGGATAGCACGCAGTATTTT,CASSGREGLDSTQYF
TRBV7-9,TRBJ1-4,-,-,TGTGCCAGCAGTTTTGGGACTGCCGGAAAACTGTTTTTT,CASSFGTAGKLFF
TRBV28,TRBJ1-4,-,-,TGTGCCAGCTCGGGGTCAGGAAGTAGAGATGAAAAACTGTTTTTT,CASSGSGSRDEKLFF
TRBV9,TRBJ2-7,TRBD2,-,TGTGCCAGCAGCCCTCGACTAGCGGGAGTTCAGGAGCAGTACTTC,CASSPRLAGVQEQYF
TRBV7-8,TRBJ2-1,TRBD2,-,TGTGCCAGCAGCTTAGCGCTAGCGGGAGGTGAGCAGTTCTTC,CASSLALAGGEQFF
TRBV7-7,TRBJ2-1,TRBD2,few,TGTGCCAGCAGCTTTTTCGAGGGAGGGCCCAATGAGCAGTTCTTC,CASSFFEGGPNEQFF
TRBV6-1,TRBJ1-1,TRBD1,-,TGTGCCAGCAGTGCGGGGGACAGCATCACTGAAGCTTTCTTT,CASSAGDSITEAFF
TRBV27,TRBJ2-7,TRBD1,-,TGTGCCAGCAGTTTGAGGCAGGGGGTGTCGAGCTCCTACGAGCAGTACTTC,CASSLRQGVSSSYEQYF
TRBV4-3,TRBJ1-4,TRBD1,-,TGCGCCAGCCCCCAGCCGGACAGGGGCGATTCAACTAATGAAAAACTGTTTTTT,CASPQPDRGDSTNEKLFF
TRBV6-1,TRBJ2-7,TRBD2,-,TGTGCCAGCAGCCCGGGACTACTACTGGGGGAGCAGTACTTC,CASSPGLLLGEQYF
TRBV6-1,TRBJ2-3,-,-,TGTGCCAGCAGTGATCGGGGGAAAACAGATACGCAGTATTTT,CASSDRGKTDTQYF
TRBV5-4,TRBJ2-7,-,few,TGTGCCAGCAGCTTGGCGTCTCGTGCCTACGAGCAGTACTTC,CASSLASRAYEQYF
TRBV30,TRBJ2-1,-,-,TGTGCCTGGAGCTTCTCCTACAATGAGCAGTTCTTC,CAWSFSYNEQFF
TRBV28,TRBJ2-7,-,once,TGTGCCAGCAGTTCCTTAGCCGTTCCTTATTACGAGCAGTACTTC,CASSSLAVPYYEQYF
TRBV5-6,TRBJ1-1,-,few,TGTGCCAGCAGCTTGCGAGGGACATCTGAAGCTTTCTTT,CASSLRGTSEAFF
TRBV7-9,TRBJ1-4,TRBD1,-,TGTGCCAGCAGCCAAGGACAGGGCGGGGAAAAACTGTTTTTT,CASSQGQGGEKLFF
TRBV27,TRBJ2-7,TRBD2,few,TGTGCCAGCCGACTAGCGGCCTCCTACGAGCAGTACTTC,CASRLAASYEQYF
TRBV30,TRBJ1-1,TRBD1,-,TGTGCCTGGACTAGCGGACAGGGGTTATCTGAAGCTTTCTTT,CAWTSGQGLSEAFF
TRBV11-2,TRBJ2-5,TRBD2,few,TGTGCCAGCAGCGCGCTCGCGGCTAGCGGAGCAGAGAATCAAGAGACCCAGTACTTC,CASSALAASGAENQETQYF
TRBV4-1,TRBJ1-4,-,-,TGCGCCAGCACCGGGTCCGGGTGGGATGAAAAACTGTTTTTT,CASTGSGWDEKLFF
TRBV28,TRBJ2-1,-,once,TGTGCCAGCAGTTTTTTTGAGAATGAGCAGTTCTTC,CASSFFENEQFF
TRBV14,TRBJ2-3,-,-,TGTGCCAGCAGCCAAGTGCGGACAGCAAGTTCTAGCACAGATACGCAGTATTTT,CASSQVRTASSSTDTQYF
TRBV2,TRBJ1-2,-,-,TGTGCCAGCAGTGATCATCCCGGGGGGCGGACCTATGGCTACACCTTC,CASSDHPGGRTYGYTF
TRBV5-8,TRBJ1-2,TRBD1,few,TGTGCCAGCAGGGACAGGGGATCTGGGGGCTACACCTTC,CASRDRGSGGYTF
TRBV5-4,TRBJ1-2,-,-,TGTGCCAGCAGCTTGGAAACCGGGACACCCAACTTTGGCTACACCTTC,CASSLETGTPNFGYTF
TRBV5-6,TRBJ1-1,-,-,TGTGCCAGCAGCTCCGAGGACAACTGGGGCACTGAAGCTTTCTTT,CASSSEDNWGTEAFF
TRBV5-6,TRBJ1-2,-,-,TGTGCCAGCAGCTTCCAGGGGAACTATGGCTACACCTTC,CASSFQGNYGYTF
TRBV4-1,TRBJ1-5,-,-,TGCGCCAGCAGCCAAGATGGGCTGTATAGCAATCAGCCCCAGCATTTT,CASSQDGLYSNQPQHF
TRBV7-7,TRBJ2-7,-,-,TGTGCCAGCAGCCCCGGAAGGGGCTTGGAATACGAGCAGTACTTC,CASSPGRGLEYEQYF
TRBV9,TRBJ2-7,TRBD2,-,TGTGCCAGCAGCATTGGGACTAGCGACGAGCAGTACTTC,CASSIGTSDEQYF
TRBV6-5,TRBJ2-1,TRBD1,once,TGTGCCAGCAGGGGGAGGACAGGGGGTTACAATGAGCAGTTCTTC,CASRGRTGGYNEQFF
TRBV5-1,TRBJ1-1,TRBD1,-,TGCGCCAGCAGCTGGGACAGGGTCGAAACTGAAGCTTTCTTT,CASSWDRVETEAFF
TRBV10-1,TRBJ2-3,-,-,TGCGCCAGCAGTGAAGCAGGGCGACTCACAGATACGCAGTATTTT,CASSEAGRLTDTQYF
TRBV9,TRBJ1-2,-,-,TGTGCCAGCAGCGTAGAAGCGGCTAACTATGGCTACACCTTC,CASSVEAANYGYTF
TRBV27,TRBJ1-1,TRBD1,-,TGTGCCAGCACCCCCCTCCCAGGGGGAACTGAAGCTTTCTTT,CASTPLPGGTEAFF
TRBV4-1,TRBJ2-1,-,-,TGCGCCAGCAGCCAGGACAGCCCGCTCCTTAGGCAGTTCTTC,CASSQDSPLLRQFF
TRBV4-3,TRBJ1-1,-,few,TGCGCCAGCAGCCAAGATAGGGACACAGGGTTAGCTTTCTTT,CASSQDRDTGLAFF